Reported below is one TCR beta chain. The repertoire was sequenced with immunoSEQ multiplex PCR; TCRdb's copy has only in-frame clones and lacks some. In the table there are 950,000 to 1,300,000 clones, 65% to 75% of which are singletons. The sample is drawn from a study of shared clonotypes between healthy human individuals. About the study: Per donor, CD8 memory used one plate, CD8 naive used two, CD4 memory used three and CD4 naive used three.

This clonotype was sampled from a man aged 18-30 years in good health. Material for sequencing was memory CD4+ T cells sorted from blood. Subset here: CD45RA-negative fraction.

The CDR3 DNA reads TGTGCCAGCAGCCTTAGCGGGAGGGAGAGAGAGCAGTACTTC. Protein product: CASSLSGREREQYF. The J gene is TRBJ2-7, the V gene TRBV6-5; TRBD2 matches at 11 bases. From germline, CDR1 is MNHEY and CDR2 SVGAGI. V shed 6 bases, J shed 7 bases, and the junction held 8 bases outside the gene matches. This CDR3 has 14 residues.